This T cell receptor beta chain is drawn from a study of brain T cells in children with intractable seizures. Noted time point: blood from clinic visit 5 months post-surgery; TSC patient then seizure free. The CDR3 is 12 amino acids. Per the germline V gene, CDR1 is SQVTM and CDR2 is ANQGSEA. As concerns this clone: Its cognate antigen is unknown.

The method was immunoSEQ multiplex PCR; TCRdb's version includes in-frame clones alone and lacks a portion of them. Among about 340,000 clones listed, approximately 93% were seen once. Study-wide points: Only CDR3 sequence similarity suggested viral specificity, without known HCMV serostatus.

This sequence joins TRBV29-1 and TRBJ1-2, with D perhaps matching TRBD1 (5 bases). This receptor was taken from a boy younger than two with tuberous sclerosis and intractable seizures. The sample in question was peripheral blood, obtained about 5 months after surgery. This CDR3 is CSFPGPQGGYTF. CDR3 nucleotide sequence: TGCAGTTTTCCGGGGCCCCAGGGTGGCTACACCTTC. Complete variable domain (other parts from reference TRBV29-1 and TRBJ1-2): SAVISQKPSRDICQRGTSLTIQCQVDSQVTMMFWYRQQPGQSLTLIATANQGSEATYESGFVIDKFPISRPNLTFSTLTVSNMSPEDSSIYLCSFPGPQGGYTFGSGTRLTVV.